There are a few counts of the clone carrying this T cell receptor (beta chain). No antigen is known for it. TCRdb ran MiXCR on the 5' RACE reads and lists one entry per CDR3 protein. Of about 290,000 distinct CDR3 sequences listed, more than 15% are singletons. The data are from a study of T-cell memory formation after mild COVID-19. The study's findings and limits: Day 15 to 85 contracting clones showed balanced CD4/CD8; day 15 to 37 expanders favored CD4+. The appearance of some responding clones in pre-infection memory suggested that cross-reactive memory joined.

This CDR3 contains 14 residues. V lost 7 bases and J lost 4; bases outside the gene matches: 8. CDR1 is SGDLS, CDR2 YYNGEE, per germline. This clonotype was sampled from a man aged 18 to 30 who had mild COVID-19 (a few samples of this study predate the infection). Cell type and time point are not known. Sequenced input: PBMCs or a T cell subset sorted from them (not recorded which). The chain recombines TRBV9 with TRBJ2-1; TRBD2 aligns across 7 bases. The CDR3 bases are TGTGCCAGCGCCCAAGAGCGGGGATACAATGAGCAGTTCTTC. Its protein is CASAQERGYNEQFF.